The T cell receptor (beta chain) under discussion was sequenced for a study of cytomegalovirus exposure and HLA in healthy donors. Broader study findings: Presence/absence analyses took donor sequencing depth as roughly uniform. CMV serostatus was the sole immune exposure information available.

Vbeta (60) and Jbeta (13) primers were used in the PCR. Authors' data handling: The count from a later analysis was 70 million to 85 million unique TCR beta chains, some 9.9 million of them shared. TCRdb keeps only in-frame clones here, not all; method: immunoSEQ multiplex PCR. For V, J and clone size, that table is used; D and trimming come from the DNA. Of some 160,000 clones detected, approximately 80% appear once; the ten largest clones hold more than 3.5%. As regards this clone: Its antigen is not identified.

The CDR3 is 16 amino acids. The V segment lost 2 bases and the J segment 7 bases; nucleotides outside the gene matches: 6. Germline V lookup: CDR1 ENHRY, CDR2 SYGVKD. The TCR comes from a woman aged 40 to 49 in good health and CMV-seropositive. Sequencing input: PBMCs. The chain is built from TRBV10-3 and TRBJ2-1, with 12 nucleotides matching TRBD2. CDR3 in DNA: TGTGCCATCAGTGAGATCGCTAGCGGGGGGGCAAATGAGCAGTTCTTC. Protein product: CAISEIASGGANEQFF.